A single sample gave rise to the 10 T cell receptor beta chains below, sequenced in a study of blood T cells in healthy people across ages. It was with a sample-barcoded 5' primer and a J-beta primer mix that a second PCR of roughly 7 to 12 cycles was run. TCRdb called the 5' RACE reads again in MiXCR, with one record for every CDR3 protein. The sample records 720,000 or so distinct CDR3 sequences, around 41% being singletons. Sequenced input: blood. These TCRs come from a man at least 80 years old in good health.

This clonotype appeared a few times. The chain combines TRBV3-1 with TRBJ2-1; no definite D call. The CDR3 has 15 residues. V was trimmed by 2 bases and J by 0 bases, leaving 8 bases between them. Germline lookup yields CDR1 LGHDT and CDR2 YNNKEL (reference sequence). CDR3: CASSQWTRSYNEQFF. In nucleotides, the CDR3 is TGTGCCAGCAGCCAATGGACGCGCTCCTACAATGAGCAGTTCTTC.

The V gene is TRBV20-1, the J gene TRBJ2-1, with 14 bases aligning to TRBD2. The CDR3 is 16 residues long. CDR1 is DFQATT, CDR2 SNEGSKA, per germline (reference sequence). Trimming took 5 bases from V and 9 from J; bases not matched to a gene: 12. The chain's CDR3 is CSAARLAGGPLVEQFF. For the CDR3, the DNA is TGCAGTGCTGCGAGACTAGCGGGAGGGCCGTTAGTTGAGCAGTTCTTC.

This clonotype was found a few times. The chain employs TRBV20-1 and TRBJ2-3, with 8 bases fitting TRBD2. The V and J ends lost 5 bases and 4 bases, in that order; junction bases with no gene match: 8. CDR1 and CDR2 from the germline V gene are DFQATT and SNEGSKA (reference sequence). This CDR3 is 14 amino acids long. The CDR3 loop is CSAPDGGASDTQYF. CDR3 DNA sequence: TGCAGTGCTCCCGACGGGGGGGCTTCAGATACGCAGTATTTT.

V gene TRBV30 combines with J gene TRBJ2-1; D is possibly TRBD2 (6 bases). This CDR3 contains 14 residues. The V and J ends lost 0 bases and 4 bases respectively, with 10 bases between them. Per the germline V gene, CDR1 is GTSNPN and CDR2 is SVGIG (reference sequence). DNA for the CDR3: TGTGCCTGGAGTGTACGGGGGATTTACAATGAGCAGTTCTTC. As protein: CAWSVRGIYNEQFF.

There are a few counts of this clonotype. The CDR3 region is CASSQAGGAIDTQYF. The CDR3 DNA reads TGCGCCAGCAGCCAAGCGGGGGGAGCCATAGATACGCAGTATTTT. The rearrangement links TRBV4-3 to TRBJ2-3; 7 positions agree with TRBD2. The length of the CDR3 is 15 residues. Germline V CDR1 and CDR2: LGHNA, YSLEER. V trimming: 1 base; J trimming: 5 bases; junction bases outside the gene matches: 6.

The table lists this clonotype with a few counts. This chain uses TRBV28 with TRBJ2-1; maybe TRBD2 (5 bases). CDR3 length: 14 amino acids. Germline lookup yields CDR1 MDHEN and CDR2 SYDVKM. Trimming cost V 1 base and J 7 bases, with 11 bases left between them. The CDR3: CASSLYGLNNEQFF. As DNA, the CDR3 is TGTGCCAGCAGTTTATATGGACTCAATAATGAGCAGTTCTTC.

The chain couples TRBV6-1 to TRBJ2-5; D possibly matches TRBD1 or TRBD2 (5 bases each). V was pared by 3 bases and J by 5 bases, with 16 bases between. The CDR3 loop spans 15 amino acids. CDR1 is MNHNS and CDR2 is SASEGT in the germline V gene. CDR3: CASSDGLLHRETQYF. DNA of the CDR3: TGTGCCAGCAGTGACGGACTCTTACACAGGGAGACCCAGTACTTC.

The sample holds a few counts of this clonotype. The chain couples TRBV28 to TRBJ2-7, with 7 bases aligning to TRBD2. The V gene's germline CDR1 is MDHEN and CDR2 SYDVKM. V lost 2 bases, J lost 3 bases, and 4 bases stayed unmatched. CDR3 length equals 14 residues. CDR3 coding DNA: TGTGCCAGCAGTTTAATTGGCGGGAGCTACGAGCAGTACTTC. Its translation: CASSLIGGSYEQYF.

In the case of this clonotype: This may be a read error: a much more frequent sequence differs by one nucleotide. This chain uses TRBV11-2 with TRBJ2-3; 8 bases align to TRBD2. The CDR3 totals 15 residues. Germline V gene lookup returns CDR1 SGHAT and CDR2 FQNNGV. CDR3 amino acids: CASSLRGGPTDAQYF. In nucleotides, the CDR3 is TGTGCCAGCAGCTTACGGGGGGGACCCACAGATGCGCAGTATTTT.

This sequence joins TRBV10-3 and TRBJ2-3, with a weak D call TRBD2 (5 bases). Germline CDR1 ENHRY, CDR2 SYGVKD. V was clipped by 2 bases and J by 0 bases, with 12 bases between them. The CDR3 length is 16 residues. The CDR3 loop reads CAISEKGGLSTDTQYF. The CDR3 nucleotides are TGTGCCATCAGTGAGAAAGGCGGGCTGAGCACAGATACGCAGTATTTT.